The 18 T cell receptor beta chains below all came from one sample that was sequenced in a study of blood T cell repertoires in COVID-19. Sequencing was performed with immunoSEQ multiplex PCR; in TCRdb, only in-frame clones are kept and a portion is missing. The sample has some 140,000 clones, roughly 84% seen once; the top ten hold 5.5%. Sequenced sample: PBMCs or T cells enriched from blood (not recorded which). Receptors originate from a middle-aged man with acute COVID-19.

The CDR3 DNA follows: TGTGCCAGCTCTGGGGACACCGGAGGCTACGAGCAGTACTTC. Residues: CASSGDTGGYEQYF. The rearrangement joins TRBV11-3 to TRBJ2-7; D is perhaps TRBD1 (6 bases). V lost 8 bases, J lost 3 bases, and 17 bases lay in between. CDR3 length: 14 amino acids. Germline V lookup: CDR1 SGHNT, CDR2 YENEEA. Drawing the rest from reference TRBV11-3 and TRBJ2-7, the complete variable domain is EAGVVQSPRYKIIEKKQPVAFWCNPISGHNTLYWYLQNLGQGPELLIRYENEEAVDDSQLPKDRFSAERLKGVDSTLKIQPAELGDSAVYLCASSGDTGGYEQYFGPGTRLTVT.

The CDR3 loop is CASSFEGFAQGVVEQFF. The DNA for the CDR3 is TGTGCCAGCAGCTTTGAAGGGTTCGCACAGGGGGTAGTTGAGCAGTTCTTC. This chain joins TRBV7-9 and TRBJ2-1; 8 bases line up with TRBD1. This CDR3 spans 17 amino acids. Per the germline V gene, CDR1 is SEHNR and CDR2 is FQNEAQ (reference sequence). V was clipped by 3 bases and J by 9 bases; unmatched bases: 16.

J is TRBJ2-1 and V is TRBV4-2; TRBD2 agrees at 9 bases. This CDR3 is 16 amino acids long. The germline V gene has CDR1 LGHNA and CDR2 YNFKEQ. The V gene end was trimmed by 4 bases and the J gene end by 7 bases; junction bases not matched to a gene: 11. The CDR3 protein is CASSPQERGAVNEQFF. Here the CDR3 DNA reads TGTGCCAGCAGCCCCCAGGAGCGGGGGGCCGTAAATGAGCAGTTCTTC.

CDR3 region: CASSGGTSGGLQETQYF. CDR3 DNA: TGTGCCAGCAGCGGTGGGACTAGCGGGGGGCTACAAGAGACCCAGTACTTC. The V gene is TRBV9, the J gene TRBJ2-5, with TRBD2 matching over 15 bases. Germline V gene lookup returns CDR1 SGDLS and CDR2 YYNGEE. This CDR3 has 17 residues. The V segment lost 3 bases and the J segment 2 bases; nucleotides outside the gene matches: 5. The complete variable domain, with remaining parts taken from reference TRBV9 and TRBJ2-5, reads DSGVTQTPKHLITATGQRVTLRCSPRSGDLSVYWYQQSLDQGLQFLIQYYNGEERAKGNILERFSAQQFPDLHSELNLSSLELGDSALYFCASSGGTSGGLQETQYFGPGTRLLVL.

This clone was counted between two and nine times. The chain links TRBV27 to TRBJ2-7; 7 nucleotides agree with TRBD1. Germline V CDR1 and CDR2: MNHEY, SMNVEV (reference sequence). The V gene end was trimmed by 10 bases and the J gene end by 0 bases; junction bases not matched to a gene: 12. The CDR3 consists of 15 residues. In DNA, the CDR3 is TGTGCCATCCCAAACTCGGGACAGCGCTCCTACGAGCAGTACTTC. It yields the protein CAIPNSGQRSYEQYF.

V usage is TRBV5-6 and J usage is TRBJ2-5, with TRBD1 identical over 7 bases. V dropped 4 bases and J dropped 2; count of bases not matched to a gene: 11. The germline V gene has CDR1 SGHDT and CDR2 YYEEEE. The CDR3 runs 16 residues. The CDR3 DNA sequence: TGTGCCAGCAGCCGGGGACAGCACTATCTTCAAGAGACCCAGTACTTC. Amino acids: CASSRGQHYLQETQYF.

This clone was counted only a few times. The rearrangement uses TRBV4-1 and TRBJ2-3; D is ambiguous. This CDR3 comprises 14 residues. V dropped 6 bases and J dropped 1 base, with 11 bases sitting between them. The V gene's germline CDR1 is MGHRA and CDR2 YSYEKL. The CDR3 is CASSPSSGTDTQYF. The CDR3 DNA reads TGCGCCAGCAGTCCAAGTAGTGGCACAGATACGCAGTATTTT.

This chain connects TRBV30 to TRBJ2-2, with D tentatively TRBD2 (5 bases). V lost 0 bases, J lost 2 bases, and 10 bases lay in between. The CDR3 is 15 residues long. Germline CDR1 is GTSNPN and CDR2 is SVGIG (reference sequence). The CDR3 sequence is CAWSVQGRNTGELFF. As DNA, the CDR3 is TGTGCCTGGAGTGTACAAGGGAGAAACACCGGGGAGCTGTTTTTT.

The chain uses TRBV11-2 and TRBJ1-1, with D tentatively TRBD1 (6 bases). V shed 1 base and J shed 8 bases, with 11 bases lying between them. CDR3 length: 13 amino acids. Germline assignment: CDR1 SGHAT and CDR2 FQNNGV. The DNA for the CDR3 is TGTGCCAGCAGCTTAGTCCGACAGGTAGAAGCTTTCTTT. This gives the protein CASSLVRQVEAFF.

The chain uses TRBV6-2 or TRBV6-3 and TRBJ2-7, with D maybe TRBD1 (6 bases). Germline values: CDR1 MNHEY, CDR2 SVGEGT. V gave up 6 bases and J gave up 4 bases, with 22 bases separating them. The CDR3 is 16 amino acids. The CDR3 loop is CASSSRSDRSQYEQYF. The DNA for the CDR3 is TGTGCCAGCAGCTCCCGATCGGACAGATCACAGTACGAGCAGTACTTC.

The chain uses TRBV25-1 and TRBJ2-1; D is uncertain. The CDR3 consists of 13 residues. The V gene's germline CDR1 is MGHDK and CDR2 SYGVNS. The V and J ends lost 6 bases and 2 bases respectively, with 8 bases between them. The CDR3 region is CASRSHTYNEQFF. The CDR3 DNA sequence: TGTGCCAGCAGATCGCACACCTACAATGAGCAGTTCTTC.

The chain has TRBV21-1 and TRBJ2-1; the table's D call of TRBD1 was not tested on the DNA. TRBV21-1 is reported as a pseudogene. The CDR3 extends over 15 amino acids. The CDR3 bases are TGTGCCAGCAGCAAAATCTGGACACTTTTCAATGAGCAGTTCTTC. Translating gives CASSKIWTLFNEQFF.

Here the CDR3 reads CASSLDRGLNEQYF. In DNA, the CDR3 is TGTGCCAGCAGTCTGGACAGGGGTCTGAACGAGCAGTACTTC. V usage is TRBV6-5 and J usage is TRBJ2-7; 9 nucleotides align to TRBD1. The CDR3 runs 14 residues. The J segment lost 5 bases and the V segment lost 5 bases, leaving 7 bases of the junction unmatched. Germline V CDR1 and CDR2: MNHEY, SVGAGI.

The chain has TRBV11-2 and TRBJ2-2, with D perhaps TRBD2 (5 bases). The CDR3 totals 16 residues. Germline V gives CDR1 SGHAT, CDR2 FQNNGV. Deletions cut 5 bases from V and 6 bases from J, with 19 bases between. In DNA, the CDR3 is TGTGCCAGCAGCCCCTATCCGACGGGAAATCCCGGGGAGCTGTTTTTT. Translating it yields CASSPYPTGNPGELFF.

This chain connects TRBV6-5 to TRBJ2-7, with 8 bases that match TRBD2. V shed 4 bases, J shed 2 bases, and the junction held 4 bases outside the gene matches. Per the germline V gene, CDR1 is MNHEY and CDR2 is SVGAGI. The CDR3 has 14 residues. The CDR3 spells CASSSRGVTYEQYF. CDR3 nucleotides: TGTGCCAGCAGTTCGCGGGGGGTGACCTACGAGCAGTACTTC.

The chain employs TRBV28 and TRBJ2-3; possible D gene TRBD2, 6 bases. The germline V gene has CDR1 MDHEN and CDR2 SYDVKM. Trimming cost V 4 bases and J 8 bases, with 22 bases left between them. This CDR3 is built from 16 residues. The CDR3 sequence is CASSSSNAGPPGTQYF. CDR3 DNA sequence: TGTGCCAGCAGTTCTTCCAATGCGGGACCTCCCGGTACGCAGTATTTT.

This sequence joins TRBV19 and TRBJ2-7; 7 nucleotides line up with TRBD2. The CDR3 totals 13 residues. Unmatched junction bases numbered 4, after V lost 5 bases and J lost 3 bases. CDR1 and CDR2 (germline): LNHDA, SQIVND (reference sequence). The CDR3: CASSREVFYEQYF. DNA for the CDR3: TGTGCCAGTAGTCGGGAGGTCTTCTACGAGCAGTACTTC.

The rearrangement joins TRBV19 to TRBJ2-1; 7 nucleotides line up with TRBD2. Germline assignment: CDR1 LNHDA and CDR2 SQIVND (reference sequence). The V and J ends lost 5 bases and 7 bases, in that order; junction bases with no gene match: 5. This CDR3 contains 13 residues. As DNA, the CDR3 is TGTGCCAGTAGTGTAAACGGGGGGAATGAGCAGTTCTTC. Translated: CASSVNGGNEQFF.